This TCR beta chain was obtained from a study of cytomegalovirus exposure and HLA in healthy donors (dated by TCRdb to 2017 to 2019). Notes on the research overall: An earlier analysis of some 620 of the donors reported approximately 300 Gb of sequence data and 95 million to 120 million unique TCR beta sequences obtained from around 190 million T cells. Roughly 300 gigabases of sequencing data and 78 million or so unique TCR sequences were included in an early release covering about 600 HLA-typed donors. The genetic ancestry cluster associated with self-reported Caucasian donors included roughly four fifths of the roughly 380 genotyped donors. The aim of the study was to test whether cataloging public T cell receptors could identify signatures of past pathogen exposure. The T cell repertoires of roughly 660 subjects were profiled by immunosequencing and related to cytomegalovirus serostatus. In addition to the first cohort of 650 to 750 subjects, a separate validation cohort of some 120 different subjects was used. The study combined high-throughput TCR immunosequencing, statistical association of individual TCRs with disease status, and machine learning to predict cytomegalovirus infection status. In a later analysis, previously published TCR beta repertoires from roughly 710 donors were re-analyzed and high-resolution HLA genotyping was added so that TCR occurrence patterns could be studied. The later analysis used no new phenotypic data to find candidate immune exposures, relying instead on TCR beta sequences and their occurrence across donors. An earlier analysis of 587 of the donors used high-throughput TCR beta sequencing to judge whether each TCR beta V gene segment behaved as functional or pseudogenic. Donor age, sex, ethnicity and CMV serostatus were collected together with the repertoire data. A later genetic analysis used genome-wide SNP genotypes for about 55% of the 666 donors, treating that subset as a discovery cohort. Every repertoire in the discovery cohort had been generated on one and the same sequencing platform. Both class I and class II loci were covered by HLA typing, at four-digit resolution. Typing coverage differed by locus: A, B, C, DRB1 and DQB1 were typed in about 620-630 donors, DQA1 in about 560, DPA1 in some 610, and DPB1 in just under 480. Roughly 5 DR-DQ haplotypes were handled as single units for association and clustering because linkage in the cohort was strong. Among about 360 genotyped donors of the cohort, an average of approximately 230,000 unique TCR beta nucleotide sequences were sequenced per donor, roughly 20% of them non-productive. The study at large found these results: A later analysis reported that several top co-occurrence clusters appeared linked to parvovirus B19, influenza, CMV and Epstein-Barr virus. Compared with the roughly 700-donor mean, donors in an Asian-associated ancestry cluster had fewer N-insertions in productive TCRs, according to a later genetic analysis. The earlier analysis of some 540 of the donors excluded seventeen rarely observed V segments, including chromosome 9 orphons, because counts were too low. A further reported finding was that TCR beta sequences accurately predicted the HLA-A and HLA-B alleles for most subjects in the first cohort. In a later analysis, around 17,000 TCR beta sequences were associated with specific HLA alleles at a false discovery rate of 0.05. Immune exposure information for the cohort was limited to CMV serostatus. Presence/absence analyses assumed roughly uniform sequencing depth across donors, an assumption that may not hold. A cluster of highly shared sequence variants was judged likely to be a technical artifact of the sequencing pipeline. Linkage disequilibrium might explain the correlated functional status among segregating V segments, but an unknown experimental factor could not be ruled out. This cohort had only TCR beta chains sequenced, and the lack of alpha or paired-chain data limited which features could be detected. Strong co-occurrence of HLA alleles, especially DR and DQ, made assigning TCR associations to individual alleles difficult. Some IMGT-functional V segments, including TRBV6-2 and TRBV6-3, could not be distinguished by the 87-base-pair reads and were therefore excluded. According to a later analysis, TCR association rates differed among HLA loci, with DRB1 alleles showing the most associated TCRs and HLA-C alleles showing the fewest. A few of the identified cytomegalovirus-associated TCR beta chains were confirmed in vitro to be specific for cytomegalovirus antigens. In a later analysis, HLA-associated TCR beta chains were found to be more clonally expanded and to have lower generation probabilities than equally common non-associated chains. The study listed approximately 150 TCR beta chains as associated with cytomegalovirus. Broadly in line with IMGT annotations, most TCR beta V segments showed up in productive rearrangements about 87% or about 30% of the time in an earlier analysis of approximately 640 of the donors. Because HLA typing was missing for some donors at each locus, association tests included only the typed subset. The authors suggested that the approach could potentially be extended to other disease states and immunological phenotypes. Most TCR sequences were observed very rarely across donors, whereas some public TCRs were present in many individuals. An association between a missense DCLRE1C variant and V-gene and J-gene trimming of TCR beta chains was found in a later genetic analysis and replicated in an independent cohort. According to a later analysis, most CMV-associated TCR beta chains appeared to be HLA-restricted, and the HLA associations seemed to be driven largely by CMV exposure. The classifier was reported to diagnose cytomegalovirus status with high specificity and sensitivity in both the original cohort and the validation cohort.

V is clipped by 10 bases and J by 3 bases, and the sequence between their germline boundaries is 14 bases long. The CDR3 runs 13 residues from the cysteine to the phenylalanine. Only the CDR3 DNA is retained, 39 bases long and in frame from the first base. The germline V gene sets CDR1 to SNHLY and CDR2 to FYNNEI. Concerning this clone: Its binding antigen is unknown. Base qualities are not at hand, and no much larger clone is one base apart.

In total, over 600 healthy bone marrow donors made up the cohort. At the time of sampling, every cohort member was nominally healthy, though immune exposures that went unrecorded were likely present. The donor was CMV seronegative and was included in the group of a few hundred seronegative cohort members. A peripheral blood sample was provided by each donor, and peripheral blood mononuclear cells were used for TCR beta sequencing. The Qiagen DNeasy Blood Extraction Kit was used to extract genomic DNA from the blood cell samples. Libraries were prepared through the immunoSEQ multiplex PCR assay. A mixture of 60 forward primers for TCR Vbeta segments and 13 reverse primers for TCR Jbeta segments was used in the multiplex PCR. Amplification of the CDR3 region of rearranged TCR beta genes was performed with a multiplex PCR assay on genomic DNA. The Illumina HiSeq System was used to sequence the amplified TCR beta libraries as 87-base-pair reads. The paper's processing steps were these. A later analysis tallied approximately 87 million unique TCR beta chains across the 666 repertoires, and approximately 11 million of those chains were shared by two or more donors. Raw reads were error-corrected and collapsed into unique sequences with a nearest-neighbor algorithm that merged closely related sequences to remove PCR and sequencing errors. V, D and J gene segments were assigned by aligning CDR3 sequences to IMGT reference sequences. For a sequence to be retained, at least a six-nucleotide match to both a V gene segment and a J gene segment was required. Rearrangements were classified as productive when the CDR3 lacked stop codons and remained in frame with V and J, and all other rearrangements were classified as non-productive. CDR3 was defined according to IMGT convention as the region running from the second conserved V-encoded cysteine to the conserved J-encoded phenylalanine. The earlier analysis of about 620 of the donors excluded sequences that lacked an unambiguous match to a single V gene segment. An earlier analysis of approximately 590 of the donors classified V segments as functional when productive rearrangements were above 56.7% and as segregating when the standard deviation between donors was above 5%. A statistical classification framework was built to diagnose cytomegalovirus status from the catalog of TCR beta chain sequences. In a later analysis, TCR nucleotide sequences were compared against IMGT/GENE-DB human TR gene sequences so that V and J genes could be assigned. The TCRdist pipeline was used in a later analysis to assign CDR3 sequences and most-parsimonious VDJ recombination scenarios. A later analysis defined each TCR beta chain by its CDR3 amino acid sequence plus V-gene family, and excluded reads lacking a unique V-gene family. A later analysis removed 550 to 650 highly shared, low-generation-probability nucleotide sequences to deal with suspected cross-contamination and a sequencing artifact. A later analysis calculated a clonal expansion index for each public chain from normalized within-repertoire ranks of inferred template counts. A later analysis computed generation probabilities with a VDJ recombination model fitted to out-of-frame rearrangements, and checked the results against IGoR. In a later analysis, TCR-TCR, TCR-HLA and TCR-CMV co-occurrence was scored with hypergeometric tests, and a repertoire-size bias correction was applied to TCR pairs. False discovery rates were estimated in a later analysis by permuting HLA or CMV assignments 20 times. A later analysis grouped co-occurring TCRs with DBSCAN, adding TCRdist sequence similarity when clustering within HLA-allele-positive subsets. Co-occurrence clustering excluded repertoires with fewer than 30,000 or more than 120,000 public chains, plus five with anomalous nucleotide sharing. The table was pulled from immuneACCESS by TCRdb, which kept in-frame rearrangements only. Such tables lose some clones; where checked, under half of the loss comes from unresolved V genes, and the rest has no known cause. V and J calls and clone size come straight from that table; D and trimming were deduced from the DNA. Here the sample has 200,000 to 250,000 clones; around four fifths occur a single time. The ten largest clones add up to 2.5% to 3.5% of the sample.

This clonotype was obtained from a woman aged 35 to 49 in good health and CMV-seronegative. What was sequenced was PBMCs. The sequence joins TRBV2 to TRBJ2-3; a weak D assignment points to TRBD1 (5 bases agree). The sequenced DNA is TGTGCCACCTTGGGTCAGGGTACAGATACGCAGTATTTT. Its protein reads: CATLGQGTDTQYF.